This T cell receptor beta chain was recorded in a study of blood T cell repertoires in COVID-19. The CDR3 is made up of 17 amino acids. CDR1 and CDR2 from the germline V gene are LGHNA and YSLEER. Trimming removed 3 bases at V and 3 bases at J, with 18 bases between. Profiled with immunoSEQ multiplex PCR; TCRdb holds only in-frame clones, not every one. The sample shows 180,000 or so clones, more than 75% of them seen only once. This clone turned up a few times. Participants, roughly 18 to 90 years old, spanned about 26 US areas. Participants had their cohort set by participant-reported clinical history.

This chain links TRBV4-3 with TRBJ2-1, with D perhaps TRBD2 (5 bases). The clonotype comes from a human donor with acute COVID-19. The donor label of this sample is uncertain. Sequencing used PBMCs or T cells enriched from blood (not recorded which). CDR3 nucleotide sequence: TGCGCCAGCAGCCAGTTCGCGGGTTGGCCTCTCTACAATGAGCAGTTCTTC. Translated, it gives CASSQFAGWPLYNEQFF.